The sequence of this T cell receptor delta chain was determined in a study of Vδ1+ human thymocytes. Sequences come from RNA converted to cDNA by reverse transcription. Multiplex PCR used pooled V-gene forward primers and a constant-region reverse primer to amplify CDR3s. TCRdb re-called the multiplex PCR reads using CATT. The data show roughly 55,000 delta-chain clones, about 16% seen once. CDR1 and CDR2 from the germline V gene are TSWWSYY and QGS. Trimming took 4 bases from V and 5 from J; bases not matched to a gene: 15. The CDR3 loop spans 17 amino acids. Overall study findings and caveats: Highly polyclonal TRG and TRD repertoires with Gaussian CDR3 length distributions appeared in thymus. Bulk repertoire data may be misinterpreted because of unexpected Vdelta2 sequences. TRD repertoires were essentially private, unlike widely shared TRG clonotypes. Despite high sort purity, around 19% of thymic T cell receptor delta sequences were Vdelta2.

This clone was counted only a few times. The target antigen is unknown. The TCR originated in a boy less than two years old who had congenital heart surgery. This chain joins TRDV1 and TRDJ1, with TRDD3 identical over 8 bases. The sample comprised Vdelta1+ gamma-delta thymocytes from the thymus. Sample subset: FACS-sorted CD3+ TCRalphabeta- TCRVdelta1+ TCRVdelta2- thymocytes. CDR3 sequence reads: CALGASVYSWGTDKLIF. CDR3 nucleotides: TGTGCTCTTGGGGCATCCGTGTACAGCTGGGGGACAGATAAACTCATCTTT.